Listed below are T cell receptor beta chains from one sample, sequenced in a study of blood T cell repertoires in COVID-19. Clones were read by immunoSEQ multiplex PCR, and TCRdb kept only the in-frame ones, dropping some. The sample has 300,000 to 450,000 clones, 85% to 90% seen once. The specimen was PBMCs or T cells enriched from blood (not recorded which). The receptors here all came from a man younger than 35 who had recovered from COVID-19. Each CDR3 is given with its conserved first and last residue. Fields, in order: J gene, V gene, clone size, D gene, CDR3 protein, CDR3 DNA. D genes are given only for firm matches. Clone size is stated in some rows and not others, as once, few, many or a class when expanded.

TRBJ2-1	TRBV6-5	few	TRBD2	CASSRRGRAYNEQFF	TGTGCCAGCAGTCGCCGGGGGAGGGCCTACAATGAGCAGTTCTTC
TRBJ1-5	TRBV7-2	.	.	CASSPLSGNQPQHF	TGTGCCAGCAGTCCCTTGTCCGGCAATCAGCCCCAGCATTTT
TRBJ1-1	TRBV21-1	.	.	CASSLPGFPEAFF	TGTGCCAGCAGCCTTCCGGGGTTCCCTGAAGCTTTCTTT
TRBJ2-3	TRBV10-2	.	TRBD2	CASSEYSGDVSDTQYF	TGCGCCAGCAGTGAGTACAGCGGGGATGTGTCAGATACGCAGTATTTT
TRBJ1-2	TRBV25-1	.	TRBD1	CASSDRGLLWGYTF	TGTGCCAGCAGTGATAGGGGGCTCCTATGGGGCTACACCTTC
TRBJ1-6	TRBV30	.	.	CAWRHNNSPLHF	TGTGCCTGGCGACACAATAATTCACCCCTCCACTTT
TRBJ1-2	TRBV7-2	few	.	CASSLDPKTGSIYGYTF	TGTGCCAGCAGCTTAGATCCAAAAACCGGTTCAATCTATGGCTACACCTTC
TRBJ2-7	TRBV27	.	.	CASSLRQRYEQYF	TGTGCCAGCAGTTTACGGCAGCGCTACGAGCAGTACTTC
TRBJ1-4	TRBV4-1	.	.	CASSARVLQVFNEKLFF	TGCGCCAGCAGCGCACGCGTTCTACAGGTCTTTAATGAAAAACTGTTTTTT
TRBJ1-4	TRBV5-1	.	TRBD1	CASSKDRVEKLFF	TGCGCCAGCAGCAAGGACAGGGTGGAAAAACTGTTTTTT
TRBJ2-1	TRBV5-6	.	TRBD1	CASSRQGGYEQFF	TGTGCCAGCAGTCGACAGGGTGGGTATGAGCAGTTCTTC
TRBJ1-6	TRBV11-2	.	.	CASSLEGYSPLHF	TGTGCCAGCAGCTTGGAGGGTTATTCACCCCTCCACTTT
TRBJ2-1	TRBV29-1	.	.	CSGGPYNEQFF	TGCAGCGGAGGGCCATACAATGAGCAGTTCTTC
TRBJ2-1	TRBV7-9	.	TRBD1	CASSPDRVRLYNEQFF	TGTGCCAGCAGCCCAGACAGGGTTCGACTCTACAATGAGCAGTTCTTC
TRBJ1-2	TRBV18	once	TRBD1	CASSPRTGSNYGYTF	TGTGCCAGCTCACCCCGGACAGGAAGTAACTATGGCTACACCTTC
TRBJ2-2	TRBV7-8	.	.	CASSLTEQRRELFF	TGTGCCAGCAGCTTGACAGAACAGAGGAGGGAGCTGTTTTTT
TRBJ1-2	TRBV4-1	.	.	CASSQETRGHLGYTF	TGCGCCAGCAGCCAAGAGACGCGGGGTCATTTGGGCTACACCTTC
TRBJ2-3	TRBV7-6	.	.	CASSLEGVTSTDTQYF	TGTGCCAGCAGCCTAGAAGGGGTTACTAGCACAGATACGCAGTATTTT
TRBJ2-7	TRBV6-1	.	.	CASSESGEQYF	TGTGCCAGCAGTGAAAGCGGCGAGCAGTACTTC
TRBJ1-5	TRBV7-9	.	.	CASSFGGAAQPQHF	TGTGCCAGCAGCTTCGGGGGGGCGGCTCAGCCCCAGCATTTT
TRBJ2-3	TRBV11-2	.	TRBD1	CASSRDRVTDTQYF	TGTGCCAGCAGCCGGGACAGGGTAACAGATACGCAGTATTTT
TRBJ1-1	TRBV11-2	.	.	CAIGGAAMNTEAFF	TGTGCTATAGGGGGGGCGGCCATGAACACTGAAGCTTTCTTT
TRBJ2-2	TRBV5-8	.	TRBD2	CASSLLAGALNTGELFF	TGTGCCAGCAGCTTACTAGCGGGGGCCCTCAACACCGGGGAGCTGTTTTTT
TRBJ2-7	TRBV5-1	.	TRBD1	CASSYQTGDEQYF	TGCGCCAGCAGCTACCAGACAGGGGACGAGCAGTACTTC
TRBJ1-1	TRBV27	once	TRBD1	CASSFGTGENTEAFF	TGTGCCAGCAGTTTTGGGACAGGGGAAAACACTGAAGCTTTCTTT
TRBJ2-7	TRBV28	once	TRBD1	CASSLTGGPYEQYF	TGTGCCAGCAGTCTAACAGGGGGTCCCTACGAGCAGTACTTC
TRBJ2-2	TRBV7-6	.	.	CASSRRSDSTGELFF	TGTGCCAGCAGCCGAAGAAGTGACAGTACCGGGGAGCTGTTTTTT
TRBJ2-5	TRBV6-5	.	.	CASSPSEETQYF	TGTGCCAGCAGTCCGTCGGAAGAGACCCAGTACTTC
TRBJ1-5	TRBV5-8	once	TRBD1	CASSWTGSNQPQHF	TGTGCCAGCAGCTGGACAGGGAGCAATCAGCCCCAGCATTTT